The rows below give T cell receptor beta chains drawn from one sample of a study of blood T cell repertoires in COVID-19. TCRdb keeps only in-frame clones here, not all; method: immunoSEQ multiplex PCR. Among roughly 340,000 clones listed, about 90% were seen once. Sequenced: PBMCs or T cells enriched from blood (not recorded which). These TCRs come from a man aged 35-49 years in a cohort exposed to, infected with or recovered from COVID-19 (not recorded which). Each CDR3 is given with its conserved first and last residue. Each record gives: clone size, J gene, D gene, V gene, CDR3 protein, CDR3 DNA. D genes are given only for firm matches. Clone size is shown for a subset of rows, as once, few, many or a class of expanded clone.

>once|TRBJ2-1|NA|TRBV12-5
CASGRTPSYNEQFF
TGTGCTAGTGGTAGGACTCCCTCCTACAATGAGCAGTTCTTC
>NA|TRBJ2-1|NA|TRBV27
CASRRTGTGYNEQFF
TGTGCCAGCAGACGAACAGGGACGGGCTACAATGAGCAGTTCTTC
>NA|TRBJ2-3|TRBD2|TRBV19
CASSPRTSGRTDTQYF
TGTGCCAGTAGTCCCCGGACTAGCGGGAGGACAGATACGCAGTATTTT
>NA|TRBJ2-7|NA|TRBV6-6
CASRRGSGATSYEQYF
TGTGCCAGCAGAAGGGGGTCCGGAGCCACCTCCTACGAGCAGTACTTC
>NA|TRBJ2-7|NA|TRBV6-5
CASSSTARGGQYF
TGTGCCAGCAGTTCCACCGCGCGGGGTGGGCAGTACTTC
>NA|TRBJ1-2|TRBD1|TRBV9
CASSVGGGGLYGYTF
TGTGCCAGCAGCGTAGGAGGGGGCGGGCTCTATGGCTACACCTTC
>many|TRBJ2-7|NA|TRBV6-5
CASSEGDGAGEQYF
TGTGCCAGCAGCGAGGGGGACGGGGCGGGCGAGCAGTACTTC
>NA|TRBJ1-1|NA|TRBV28
CASSLLVLNTEAFF
TGTGCCAGCAGTTTATTAGTCCTGAACACTGAAGCTTTCTTT
>NA|TRBJ2-7|NA|TRBV21-1
CASSKGKPGQGYEQYF
TGTGCCAGCAGCAAAGGTAAGCCGGGACAGGGCTACGAGCAGTACTTC
>NA|TRBJ1-6|TRBD1|TRBV2
CASNGQANSYNSPLHF
TGTGCCAGCAACGGACAGGCTAACTCCTATAATTCACCCCTCCACTTT
>NA|TRBJ2-1|NA|TRBV18
CASSPPGLAVEQFF
TGTGCCAGCTCACCACCGGGACTTGCAGTCGAGCAGTTCTTC
>NA|TRBJ2-7|NA|TRBV19
CASSAVAGPLGEQYF
TGTGCCAGTAGTGCCGTGGCGGGACCGTTGGGGGAGCAGTACTTC
>NA|TRBJ1-5|NA|TRBV19
CASSIEGASNQPQHF
TGTGCCAGTAGTATAGAGGGGGCGAGCAATCAGCCCCAGCATTTT
>NA|TRBJ2-1|TRBD1|TRBV29-1
CSGGQDSYNEQFF
TGCAGCGGGGGACAGGACTCCTACAATGAGCAGTTCTTC
>NA|TRBJ1-1|NA|TRBV5-1
CASSRQAHDLMNTEAFF
TGCGCCAGCAGTCGACAGGCCCACGACCTAATGAACACTGAAGCTTTCTTT
>NA|TRBJ2-3|NA|TRBV30
CAWSPLQGTSTDTQYF
TGTGCCTGGAGTCCCTTACAGGGGACTAGCACAGATACGCAGTATTTT
>NA|TRBJ2-7|TRBD1|TRBV10-3
CAISGQGPFSYEQYF
TGTGCCATCAGCGGACAGGGGCCTTTCTCCTACGAGCAGTACTTC
>NA|TRBJ2-7|NA|TRBV7-6
CASSYGGLKNYEQYF
TGTGCCAGCAGCTATGGGGGCCTCAAGAACTACGAGCAGTACTTC
>once|TRBJ2-3|NA|TRBV5-1
CASSPPGGDTQYF
TGCGCCAGCAGCCCCCCAGGGGGGGATACGCAGTATTTT
>NA|TRBJ2-5|NA|TRBV6-6
CASSIRQSSEETQYF
TGTGCCAGCAGCATTAGACAGTCGAGCGAAGAGACCCAGTACTTC
>NA|TRBJ1-5|NA|TRBV6-1
CASSEISGGNQPQHF
TGTGCCAGCAGTGAAATATCGGGGGGCAATCAGCCCCAGCATTTT
>NA|TRBJ1-2|NA|TRBV7-2
CASSFRQKADSYGYTF
TGTGCCAGCAGCTTCAGACAGAAAGCCGACTCCTATGGCTACACCTTC
>NA|TRBJ2-3|TRBD1|TRBV30
CAWRGQYTDTQYF
TGTGCCTGGAGGGGACAGTACACAGATACGCAGTATTTT
>NA|TRBJ2-7|TRBD2|TRBV7-9
CASSTSGFSYEQYF
TGTGCCAGCAGCACTAGCGGGTTCTCCTACGAGCAGTACTTC
>NA|TRBJ1-3|TRBD1|TRBV2
CASKSDRAGSGNTIYF
TGTGCCAGCAAATCGGACAGGGCGGGCTCTGGAAACACCATATATTTT
>NA|TRBJ2-5|NA|TRBV27
CASSLSWGGRETQYF
TGTGCCAGCAGTTTATCGTGGGGGGGCCGGGAGACCCAGTACTTC
>NA|TRBJ2-7|NA|TRBV30
CAWREDPKTYEQYF
TGTGCCTGGAGGGAGGACCCCAAGACCTACGAGCAGTACTTC
>NA|TRBJ2-7|TRBD1|TRBV18
CASSPPGQGAHEQYF
TGTGCCAGCTCACCACCGGGACAGGGGGCACACGAGCAGTACTTC
>NA|TRBJ2-7|TRBD2|TRBV3-1/TRBV3-2
CASSQSGRASEQYF
TGTGCCAGCAGCCAAAGCGGGAGGGCCTCCGAGCAGTACTTC
>NA|TRBJ2-5|TRBD1|TRBV5-6
CASSGQDFQETQYF
TGTGCCAGCAGCGGACAGGATTTCCAAGAGACCCAGTACTTC
>NA|TRBJ1-1|TRBD1|TRBV4-1
CASSQDFRTGGSGTEAFF
TGCGCCAGCAGCCAAGATTTTCGGACAGGGGGAAGTGGGACTGAAGCTTTCTTT
>NA|TRBJ2-1|NA|TRBV10-2
CASSVAGPRDEQFF
TGCGCCAGCAGTGTCGCAGGGCCAAGAGATGAGCAGTTCTTC
>NA|TRBJ2-7|TRBD1|TRBV7-2
CASSWDRGLYEQYF
TGTGCCAGCAGTTGGGACAGGGGGCTCTACGAGCAGTACTTC
>NA|TRBJ1-5|NA|TRBV6-5
CASSYAKWQPQHF
TGTGCCAGCAGTTACGCGAAGTGGCAGCCCCAGCATTTT
>NA|TRBJ1-2|TRBD1|TRBV18
CASSPTGGSNYGYTF
TGTGCCAGCTCACCGACAGGGGGCAGCAACTATGGCTACACCTTC
>NA|TRBJ1-5|NA|TRBV28
CASSLGQGTGNQPQHF
TGTGCCAGCAGTTTAGGGCAGGGGACGGGGAATCAGCCCCAGCATTTT
>NA|TRBJ2-2|TRBD2|TRBV19
CASSIPSGRVSTGELFF
TGTGCCAGTAGTATCCCTAGCGGGAGGGTTTCCACCGGGGAGCTGTTTTTT
>few|TRBJ2-4|TRBD1|TRBV19
CASSDPGGSKNIQYF
TGTGCCAGTTCGGACCCAGGGGGCTCCAAAAACATTCAGTACTTC
>NA|TRBJ1-4|TRBD1|TRBV2
CASSGQGTADEKLFF
TGTGCCAGCAGTGGACAGGGGACCGCGGATGAAAAACTGTTTTTT
>NA|TRBJ1-4|TRBD1|TRBV7-9
CASSLGHRQGGEKLFF
TGTGCCAGCAGCTTAGGACATCGACAGGGGGGTGAAAAACTGTTTTTT
>NA|TRBJ1-5|NA|TRBV27
CASRDSRYSNQPQHF
TGTGCCAGCAGGGACAGCAGATATAGCAATCAGCCCCAGCATTTT
>NA|TRBJ2-1|NA|TRBV2
CASMRRETVNEQFF
TGTGCCAGCATGAGACGGGAGACCGTTAATGAGCAGTTCTTC
>NA|TRBJ2-7|TRBD2|TRBV10-3
CAIRGTSGRTYEQYF
TGTGCCATCAGGGGGACTAGCGGGAGGACCTACGAGCAGTACTTC
>NA|TRBJ2-3|TRBD2|TRBV30
CAWKLAGLSDTQYF
TGTGCCTGGAAGCTAGCGGGATTGTCAGATACGCAGTATTTT
>NA|TRBJ1-3|TRBD1|TRBV5-1
CASSAGQYSGNTIYF
TGCGCCAGCAGCGCGGGACAGTACTCTGGAAACACCATATATTTT
>NA|TRBJ1-2|NA|TRBV2
CASSRQANYGYTF
TGTGCCAGCAGTAGACAGGCTAACTATGGCTACACCTTC
>NA|TRBJ2-1|TRBD2|TRBV7-2
CASKWGTSGTDEQFF
TGTGCCAGCAAATGGGGGACTAGCGGGACGGATGAGCAGTTCTTC
>few|TRBJ1-4|NA|TRBV27
CASSLVGVNEKLFF
TGTGCCAGCAGTTTAGTCGGGGTTAATGAAAAACTGTTTTTT
>NA|TRBJ2-2|TRBD2|TRBV5-1
CASSLGLAGTGELFF
TGCGCCAGCAGCTTAGGACTAGCGGGCACCGGGGAGCTGTTTTTT
>once|TRBJ1-5|NA|TRBV6-5
CASSKGFQPQHF
TGTGCCAGCAGTAAGGGGTTTCAGCCCCAGCATTTT
>NA|TRBJ2-1|TRBD2|TRBV5-6
CASSSSAGGPHEQFF
TGTGCCAGCAGCTCCTCAGCGGGAGGGCCCCATGAGCAGTTCTTC
>NA|TRBJ1-5|TRBD1|TRBV5-3
CARSFRTGWWSNQPQHF
TGTGCCAGAAGCTTCCGGACAGGGTGGTGGAGCAATCAGCCCCAGCATTTT
>NA|TRBJ1-3|NA|TRBV28
CASSPIGNTIYF
TGTGCCAGCAGCCCCATCGGAAACACCATATATTTT
>NA|TRBJ2-3|TRBD2|TRBV29-1
CSVRRLAGVTDTQYF
TGCAGCGTCCGGAGACTAGCGGGAGTGACAGATACGCAGTATTTT
>NA|TRBJ2-7|TRBD2|TRBV10-3
CAIRGTSGSYEQYF
TGTGCCATCAGGGGGACTAGCGGGTCTTACGAGCAGTACTTC
>NA|TRBJ2-3|TRBD2|TRBV7-2
CASSLSAGALRLDTQYF
TGTGCCAGCAGCTTATCGGCGGGAGCGCTCCGGTTAGATACGCAGTATTTT
>NA|TRBJ2-7|NA|TRBV28
CASSLGTGRTSASYEQYF
TGTGCCAGCAGTTTAGGGACAGGTCGGACTAGCGCTTCATACGAGCAGTACTTC
>few|TRBJ2-7|TRBD2|TRBV10-1
CASSGLAGYEQYF
TGCGCCAGCAGTGGACTAGCGGGGTACGAGCAGTACTTC
>NA|TRBJ1-5|NA|TRBV20-1
CSARGGDLLTF
TGCAGTGCTAGAGGGGGAGACCTTCTGACTTTT